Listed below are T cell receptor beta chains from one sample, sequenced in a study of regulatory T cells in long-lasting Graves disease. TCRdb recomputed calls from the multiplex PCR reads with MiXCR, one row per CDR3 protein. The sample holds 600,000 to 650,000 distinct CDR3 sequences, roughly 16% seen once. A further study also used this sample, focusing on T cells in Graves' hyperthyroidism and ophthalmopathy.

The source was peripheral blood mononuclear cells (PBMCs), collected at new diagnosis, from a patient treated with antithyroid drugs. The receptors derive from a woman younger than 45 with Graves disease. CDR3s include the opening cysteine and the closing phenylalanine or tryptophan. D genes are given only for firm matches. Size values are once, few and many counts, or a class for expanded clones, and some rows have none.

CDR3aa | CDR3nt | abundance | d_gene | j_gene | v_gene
CASSQGSQYVNQPQHF | TGTGCCAGCAGTCAGGGGTCGCAATATGTAAATCAGCCCCAGCATTTT | many | . | TRBJ1-5 | TRBV27
CASSLAQGSRNIQYF | TGTGCCAGCAGTTTAGCGCAGGGAAGTAGGAACATTCAGTACTTC | . | . | TRBJ2-4 | TRBV12-3/TRBV12-4
CSAGSGYNEQFF | TGCAGTGCGGGGAGCGGCTACAATGAGCAGTTCTTC | many | . | TRBJ2-1 | TRBV20-1
CASSLAGQINQPQHF | TGTGCCAGCAGCTTAGCCGGACAGATCAATCAGCCCCAGCATTTT | few | . | TRBJ1-5 | TRBV7-2
CASRKMTNTGELFF | TGTGCCAGCAGGAAAATGACGAACACCGGGGAGCTGTTTTTT | many | . | TRBJ2-2 | TRBV6-1
CSARAPGPYQPQHF | TGCAGTGCTAGAGCCCCGGGACCCTATCAGCCCCAGCATTTT | many | . | TRBJ1-5 | TRBV20-1
CASSVRTSGRLADTQYF | TGTGCCAGCAGCGTCCGTACTAGCGGGAGACTGGCGGATACGCAGTATTTT | . | TRBD2 | TRBJ2-3 | TRBV9
CSVLREGAGELFF | TGCAGCGTTCTCAGGGAAGGGGCCGGGGAGCTGTTTTTT | few | . | TRBJ2-2 | TRBV29-1
CASSQDPAANEQFF | TGTGCCAGCAGCCAAGATCCAGCGGCCAATGAGCAGTTCTTC | . | . | TRBJ2-1 | TRBV4-2
CASSSPRGGRAFF | TGTGCCAGCAGCTCACCGAGGGGGGGTCGAGCTTTCTTT | . | . | TRBJ1-1 | TRBV28
CASSNIMRARETQYF | TGTGCCAGCAGTAATATCATGAGGGCTCGGGAGACCCAGTACTTC | few | . | TRBJ2-5 | TRBV7-9
CASGKQGTGSYEQYF | TGTGCCAGCGGGAAACAGGGTACCGGCTCCTACGAGCAGTACTTC | many | . | TRBJ2-7 | TRBV27
CASSSGQNLPYEQYF | TGCGCCAGCAGCTCGGGACAGAACCTTCCCTACGAGCAGTACTTC | few | TRBD1 | TRBJ2-7 | TRBV5-1
CASSPRTGGSYNEQFF | TGTGCCAGCAGCCCTAGGACAGGGGGCTCCTACAATGAGCAGTTCTTC | . | TRBD1 | TRBJ2-1 | TRBV6-1
CASSFVAGQPQHF | TGTGCCAGCAGTTTTGTTGCTGGTCAGCCCCAGCATTTT | many | . | TRBJ1-5 | TRBV11-2
CASGLARDTEAFF | TGTGCTAGTGGTTTGGCTAGGGACACTGAAGCTTTCTTT | many | . | TRBJ1-1 | TRBV12-5
CAWSGGVTYNSPLHF | TGTGCCTGGAGTGGGGGGGTAACCTATAATTCACCCCTCCACTTT | once | . | TRBJ1-6 | TRBV30
CASSFIGNTEAFF | TGTGCCAGCAGTTTTATAGGGAACACTGAAGCTTTCTTT | many | . | TRBJ1-1 | TRBV27
CASSLEFGTGLTGELFF | TGTGCCAGCAGCTTAGAGTTTGGGACAGGGCTTACCGGGGAGCTGTTTTTT | . | TRBD1 | TRBJ2-2 | TRBV13
CAISDEAGGFGELFF | TGTGCCATCAGTGACGAGGCAGGGGGCTTCGGGGAGCTGTTTTTT | . | TRBD1 | TRBJ2-2 | TRBV10-3
CSVRKGPGQYF | TGCAGTGTACGAAAAGGGCCGGGGCAGTATTTT | . | . | TRBJ2-3 | TRBV20-1
CSANRNPYEQYF | TGCAGTGCTAACAGGAACCCCTACGAGCAGTACTTC | many | . | TRBJ2-7 | TRBV20-1
CASSPDPDGSSNQPQHF | TGTGCCAGCAGTCCCGATCCGGACGGCTCAAGCAATCAGCCCCAGCATTTT | few | . | TRBJ1-5 | TRBV27
CAISDPGFGLHPEAFF | TGTGCCATCAGTGATCCCGGGTTCGGCCTTCACCCCGAAGCTTTCTTT | . | . | TRBJ1-1 | TRBV10-3
CAWSVRFNHEAFF | TGTGCCTGGAGTGTACGGTTCAACCATGAAGCTTTCTTT | many | . | TRBJ1-1 | TRBV30
CSATFLASAQGETQYF | TGCAGTGCGACCTTTTTGGCTAGCGCCCAGGGGGAGACCCAGTACTTC | many | . | TRBJ2-5 | TRBV20-1
CASRRASGPSSYEQYF | TGTGCCAGCAGGAGGGCTAGCGGGCCCAGCTCCTACGAGCAGTACTTC | few | TRBD2 | TRBJ2-7 | TRBV6-1
CASSLASGEETQYF | TGTGCCAGCAGCTTAGCGTCCGGGGAGGAGACCCAGTACTTC | many | . | TRBJ2-5 | TRBV7-9
CASSGSSEQFF | TGCGCCAGCAGTGGGAGCAGTGAGCAGTTCTTC | few | . | TRBJ2-1 | TRBV10-2
CASSFRTGPGAEAFF | TGTGCCAGCAGCTTTAGGACAGGCCCCGGAGCTGAAGCTTTCTTT | few | TRBD1 | TRBJ1-1 | TRBV5-6
CASSFTTDRNTEAFF | TGTGCCAGCAGCTTCACAACCGACAGGAACACTGAAGCTTTCTTT | . | . | TRBJ1-1 | TRBV7-9
CAISVEYNEQFF | TGTGCCATCAGTGTAGAGTACAATGAGCAGTTCTTC | . | . | TRBJ2-1 | TRBV10-3
CASSYGPSGYTF | TGTGCCAGCAGCTATGGACCGTCTGGCTACACCTTC | . | . | TRBJ1-2 | TRBV6-1
CSARDPGPSGKETQYF | TGCAGTGCTAGAGATCCAGGCCCTAGCGGGAAAGAGACCCAGTACTTC | few | TRBD2 | TRBJ2-5 | TRBV20-1
CASSPYYSGNTIYF | TGTGCCAGCAGCCCCTATTACTCTGGAAACACCATATATTTT | few | . | TRBJ1-3 | TRBV9
CASRRKSGQGAVDTEAFF | TGTGCCAGCAGGCGCAAGTCGGGACAGGGGGCGGTGGACACTGAAGCTTTCTTT | . | TRBD1 | TRBJ1-1 | TRBV3-1
CASSLSSQNLGGSTDTQYF | TGTGCCAGCAGCTTATCCAGCCAGAACTTGGGCGGAAGCACAGATACGCAGTATTTT | few | . | TRBJ2-3 | TRBV11-2
CAISDGVQGANSPLHF | TGTGCCATCAGTGATGGGGTGCAGGGGGCGAATTCACCCCTCCACTTT | . | TRBD1 | TRBJ1-6 | TRBV10-3
CSVEERGYTF | TGCAGCGTTGAAGAGAGGGGCTACACCTTC | many | . | TRBJ1-2 | TRBV29-1
CASSEYGAERQYF | TGTGCCAGCAGTGAATATGGGGCAGAAAGACAGTACTTC | . | . | TRBJ2-7 | TRBV25-1
CASTAGPVGNTIYF | TGTGCCAGCACGGCGGGCCCTGTGGGAAACACCATATATTTT | many | . | TRBJ1-3 | TRBV28
CASSLAGSGYNEQFF | TGCGCCAGCAGCCTAGCGGGAAGCGGCTACAATGAGCAGTTCTTC | . | TRBD2 | TRBJ2-1 | TRBV5-1